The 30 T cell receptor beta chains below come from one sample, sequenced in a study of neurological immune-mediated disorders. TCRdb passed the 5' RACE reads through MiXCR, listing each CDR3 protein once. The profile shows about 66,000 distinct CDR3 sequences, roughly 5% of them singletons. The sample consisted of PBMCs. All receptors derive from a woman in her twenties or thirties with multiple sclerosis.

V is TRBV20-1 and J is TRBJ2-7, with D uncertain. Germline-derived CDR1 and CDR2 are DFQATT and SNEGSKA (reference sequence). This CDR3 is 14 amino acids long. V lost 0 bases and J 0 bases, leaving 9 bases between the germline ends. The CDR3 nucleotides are TGCAGTGCTAGAGATCCGGGCTCCTCCTACGAGCAGTACTTC. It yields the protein CSARDPGSSYEQYF.

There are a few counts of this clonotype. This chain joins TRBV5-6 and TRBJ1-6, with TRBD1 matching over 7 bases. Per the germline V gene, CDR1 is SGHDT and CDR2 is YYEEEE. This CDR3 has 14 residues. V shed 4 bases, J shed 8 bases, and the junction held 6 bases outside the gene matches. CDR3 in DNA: TGTGCCAGCAGCAGAGGACAGGCGGATTCACCCCTCCACTTT. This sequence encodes CASSRGQADSPLHF.

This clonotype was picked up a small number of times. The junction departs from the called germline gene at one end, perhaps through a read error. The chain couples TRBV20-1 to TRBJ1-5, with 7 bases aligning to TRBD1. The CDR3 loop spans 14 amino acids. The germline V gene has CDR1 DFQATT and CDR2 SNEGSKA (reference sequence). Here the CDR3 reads CSAPRGGSDQPQNF. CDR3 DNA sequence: TGCAGTGCTCCCAGAGGGGGCAGCGACCAGCCCCAGAATTTT.

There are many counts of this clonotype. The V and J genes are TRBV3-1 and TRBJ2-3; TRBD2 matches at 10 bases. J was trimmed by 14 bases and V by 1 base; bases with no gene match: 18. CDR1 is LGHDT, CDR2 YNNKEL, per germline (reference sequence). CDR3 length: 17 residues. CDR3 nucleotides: TGTGCCAGCAGCCAAGGGGTCCCCTTTAGCGGGGGGACGCGTGTGTATTTT. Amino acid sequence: CASSQGVPFSGGTRVYF.

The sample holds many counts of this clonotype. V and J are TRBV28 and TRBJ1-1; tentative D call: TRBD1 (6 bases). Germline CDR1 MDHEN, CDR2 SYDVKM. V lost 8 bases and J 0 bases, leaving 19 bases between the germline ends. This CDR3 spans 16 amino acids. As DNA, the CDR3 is TGTGCCAGCTCGACCCACGGGGGGCCCTTGAACACTGAAGCTTTCTTT. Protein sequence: CASSTHGGPLNTEAFF.

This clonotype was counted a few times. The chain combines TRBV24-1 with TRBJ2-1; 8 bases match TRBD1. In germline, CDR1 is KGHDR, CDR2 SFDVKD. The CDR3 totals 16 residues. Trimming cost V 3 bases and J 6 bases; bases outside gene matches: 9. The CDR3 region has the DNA TGTGCCACCAGTGATCCGACAGGGGAAGGGGGCAATGAGCAGTTCTTC. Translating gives CATSDPTGEGGNEQFF.

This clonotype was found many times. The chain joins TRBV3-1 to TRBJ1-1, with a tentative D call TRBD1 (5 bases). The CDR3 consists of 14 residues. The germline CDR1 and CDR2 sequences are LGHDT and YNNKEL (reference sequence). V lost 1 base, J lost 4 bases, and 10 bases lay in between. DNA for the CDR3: TGTGCCAGCAGCCAAGTAAGGGGTGGCACTGAAGCTTTCTTT. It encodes CASSQVRGGTEAFF. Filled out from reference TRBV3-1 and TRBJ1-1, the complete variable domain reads DTAVSQTPKYLVTQMGNDKSIKCEQNLGHDTMYWYKQDSKKFLKIMFSYNNKELIINETVPNRFSPKSPDKAHLNLHINSLELGDSAVYFCASSQVRGGTEAFFGQGTRLTVV.

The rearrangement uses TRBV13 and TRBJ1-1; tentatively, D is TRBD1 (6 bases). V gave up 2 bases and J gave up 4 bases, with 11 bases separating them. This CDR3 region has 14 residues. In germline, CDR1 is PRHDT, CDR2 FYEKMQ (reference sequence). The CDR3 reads CASSLRQGPTEAFF. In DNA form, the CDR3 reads TGTGCCAGCAGCTTAAGGCAGGGGCCCACTGAAGCTTTCTTT. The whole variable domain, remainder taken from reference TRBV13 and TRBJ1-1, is AAGVIQSPRHLIKEKRETATLKCYPIPRHDTVYWYQQGPGQDPQFLISFYEKMQSDKGSIPDRFSAQQFSDYHSELNMSSLELGDSALYFCASSLRQGPTEAFFGQGTRLTVV.

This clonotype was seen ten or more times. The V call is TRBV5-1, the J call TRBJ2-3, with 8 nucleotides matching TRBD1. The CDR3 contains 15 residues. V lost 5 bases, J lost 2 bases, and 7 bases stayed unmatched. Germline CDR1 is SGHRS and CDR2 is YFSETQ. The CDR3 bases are TGCGCCAGCAGGAACCAGGGACAGGACACAGATACGCAGTATTTT. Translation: CASRNQGQDTDTQYF.

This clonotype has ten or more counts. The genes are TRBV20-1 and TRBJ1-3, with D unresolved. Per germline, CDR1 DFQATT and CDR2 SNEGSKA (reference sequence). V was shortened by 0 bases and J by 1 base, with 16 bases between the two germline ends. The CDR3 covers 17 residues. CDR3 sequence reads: CSARDRAVKLSGNTIYF. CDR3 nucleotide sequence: TGCAGTGCTAGAGATAGGGCGGTAAAGTTGTCTGGAAACACCATATATTTT.

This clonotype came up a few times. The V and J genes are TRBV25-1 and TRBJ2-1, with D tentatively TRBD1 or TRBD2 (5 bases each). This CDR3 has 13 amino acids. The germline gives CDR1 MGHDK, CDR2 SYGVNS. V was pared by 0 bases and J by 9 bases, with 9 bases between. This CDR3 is CASSEYRDGEQFF. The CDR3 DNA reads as TGTGCCAGCAGTGAATATCGGGACGGTGAGCAGTTCTTC.

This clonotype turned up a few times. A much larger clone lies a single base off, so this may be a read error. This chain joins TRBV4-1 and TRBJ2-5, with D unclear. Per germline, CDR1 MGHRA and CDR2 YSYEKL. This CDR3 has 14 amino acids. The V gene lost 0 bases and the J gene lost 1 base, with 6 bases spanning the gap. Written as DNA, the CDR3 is TGCGCCAGCAGCCAAGAAATAGTCCAAGAGACCCAGTACTTC. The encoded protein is CASSQEIVQETQYF.

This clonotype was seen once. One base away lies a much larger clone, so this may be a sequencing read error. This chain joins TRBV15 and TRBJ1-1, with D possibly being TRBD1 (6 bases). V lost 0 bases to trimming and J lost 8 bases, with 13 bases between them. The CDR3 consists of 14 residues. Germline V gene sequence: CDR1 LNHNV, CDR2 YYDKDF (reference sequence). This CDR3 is CATSRDFGGAEAFF. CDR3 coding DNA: TGTGCCACCAGCAGAGATTTTGGGGGGGCAGAAGCTTTCTTT.

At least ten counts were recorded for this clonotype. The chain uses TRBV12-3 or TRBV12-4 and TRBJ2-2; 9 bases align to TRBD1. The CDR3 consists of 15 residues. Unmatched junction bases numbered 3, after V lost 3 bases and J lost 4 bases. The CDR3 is CASSFRQGGTGELFF. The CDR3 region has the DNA TGTGCCAGCAGTTTCAGACAGGGGGGCACCGGGGAGCTGTTTTTT.

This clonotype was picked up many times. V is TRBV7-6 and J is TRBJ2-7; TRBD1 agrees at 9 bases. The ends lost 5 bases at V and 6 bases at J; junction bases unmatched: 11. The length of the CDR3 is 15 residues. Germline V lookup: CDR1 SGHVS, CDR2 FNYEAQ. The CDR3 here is CASSPPGTGIAEQYF. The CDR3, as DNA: TGTGCCAGCAGCCCCCCCGGGACAGGGATAGCCGAGCAGTACTTC. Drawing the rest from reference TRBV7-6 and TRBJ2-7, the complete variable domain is GAGVSQSPRYKVTKRGQDVALRCDPISGHVSLYWYRQALGQGPEFLTYFNYEAQQDKSGLPNDRFSAERPEGSISTLTIQRTEQRDSAMYRCASSPPGTGIAEQYFGPGTRLTVT.

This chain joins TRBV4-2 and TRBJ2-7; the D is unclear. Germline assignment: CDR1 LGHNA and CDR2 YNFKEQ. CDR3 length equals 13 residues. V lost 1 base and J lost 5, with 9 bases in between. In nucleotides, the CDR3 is TGTGCCAGCAGCCAAGTAAGCATGAACGAGCAGTACTTC. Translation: CASSQVSMNEQYF.

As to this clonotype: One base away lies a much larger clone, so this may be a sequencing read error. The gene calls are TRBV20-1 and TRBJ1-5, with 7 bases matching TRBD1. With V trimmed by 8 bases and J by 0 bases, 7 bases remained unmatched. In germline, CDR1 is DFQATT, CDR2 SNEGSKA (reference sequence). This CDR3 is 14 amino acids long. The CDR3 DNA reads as TGCAGTAGATCCAGGACAGGTAGCAATCAGCCCCAGCATTTT. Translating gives CSRSRTGSNQPQHF.

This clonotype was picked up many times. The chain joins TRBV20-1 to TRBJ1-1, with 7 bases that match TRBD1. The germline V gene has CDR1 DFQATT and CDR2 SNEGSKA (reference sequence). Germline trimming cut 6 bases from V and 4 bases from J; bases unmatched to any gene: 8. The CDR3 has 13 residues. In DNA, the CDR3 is TGCAGTGCGACCCACAGGGGACCCACTGAAGCTTTCTTT. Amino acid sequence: CSATHRGPTEAFF.

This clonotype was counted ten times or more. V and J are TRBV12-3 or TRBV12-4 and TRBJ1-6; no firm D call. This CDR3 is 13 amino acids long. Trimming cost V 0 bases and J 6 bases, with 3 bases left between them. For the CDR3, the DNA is TGTGCCAGCAGTTTAGCTCGTAATTCACCCCTCCACTTT. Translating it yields CASSLARNSPLHF.

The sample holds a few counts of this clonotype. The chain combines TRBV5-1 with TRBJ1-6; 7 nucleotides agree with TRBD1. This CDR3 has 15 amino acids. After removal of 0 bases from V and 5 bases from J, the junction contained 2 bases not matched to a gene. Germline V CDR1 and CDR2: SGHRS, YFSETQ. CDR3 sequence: CASSLGDRHNSPLHF. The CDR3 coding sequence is TGCGCCAGCAGCTTGGGGGACAGACATAATTCACCCCTCCACTTT. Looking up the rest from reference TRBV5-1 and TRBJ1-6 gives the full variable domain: KAGVTQTPRYLIKTRGQQVTLSCSPISGHRSVSWYQQTPGQGLQFLFEYFSETQRNKGNFPGRFSGRQFSNSRSEMNVSTLELGDSALYLCASSLGDRHNSPLHFGNGTRLTVT.

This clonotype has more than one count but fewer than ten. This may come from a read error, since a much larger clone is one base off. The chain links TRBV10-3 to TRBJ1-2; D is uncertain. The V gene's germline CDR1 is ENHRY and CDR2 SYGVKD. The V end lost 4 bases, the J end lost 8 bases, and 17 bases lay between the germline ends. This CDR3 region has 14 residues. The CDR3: CAISGGKGVGGYTF. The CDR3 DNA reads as TGTGCCATCAGTGGGGGAAAGGGAGTAGGAGGCTACACCTTC.

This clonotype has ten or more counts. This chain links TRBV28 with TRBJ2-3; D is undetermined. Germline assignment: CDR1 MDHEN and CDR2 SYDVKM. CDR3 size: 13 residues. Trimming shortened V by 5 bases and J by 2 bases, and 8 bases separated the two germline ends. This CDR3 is CASSVDLTDTQYF. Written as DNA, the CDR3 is TGTGCCAGCAGTGTGGACCTCACAGATACGCAGTATTTT.

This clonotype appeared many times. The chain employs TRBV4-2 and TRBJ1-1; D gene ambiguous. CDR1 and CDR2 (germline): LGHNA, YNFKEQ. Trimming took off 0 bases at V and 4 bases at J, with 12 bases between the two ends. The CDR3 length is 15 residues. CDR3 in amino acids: CASSQEPGISTEAFF. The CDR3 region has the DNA TGTGCCAGCAGCCAAGAGCCGGGGATAAGCACTGAAGCTTTCTTT.

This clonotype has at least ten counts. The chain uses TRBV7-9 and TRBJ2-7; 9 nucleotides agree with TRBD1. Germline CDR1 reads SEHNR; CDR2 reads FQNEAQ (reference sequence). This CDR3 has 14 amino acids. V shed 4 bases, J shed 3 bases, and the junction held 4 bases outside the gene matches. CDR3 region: CASSSPGQGYEQYF. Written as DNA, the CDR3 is TGTGCCAGCAGCTCCCCGGGACAGGGCTACGAGCAGTACTTC.

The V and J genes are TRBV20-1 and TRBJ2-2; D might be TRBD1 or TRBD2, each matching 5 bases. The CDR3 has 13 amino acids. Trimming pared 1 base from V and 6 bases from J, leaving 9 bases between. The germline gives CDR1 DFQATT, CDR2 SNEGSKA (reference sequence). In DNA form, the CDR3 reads TGCAGTGCTAGAGTTGGGGGAGCCGGGGAGCTGTTTTTT. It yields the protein CSARVGGAGELFF.

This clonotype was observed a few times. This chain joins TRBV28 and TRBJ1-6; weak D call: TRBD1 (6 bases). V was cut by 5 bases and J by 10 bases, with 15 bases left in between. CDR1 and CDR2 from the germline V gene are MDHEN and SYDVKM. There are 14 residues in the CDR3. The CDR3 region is CASSPPTRGSPLHF. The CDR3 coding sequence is TGTGCCAGCAGTCCTCCGACAAGGGGGTCACCCCTCCACTTT. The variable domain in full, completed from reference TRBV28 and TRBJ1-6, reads DVKVTQSSRYLVKRTGEKVFLECVQDMDHENMFWYRQDPGLGLRLIYFSYDVKMKEKGDIPEGYSVSREKKERFSLILESASTNQTSMYLCASSPPTRGSPLHFGNGTRLTVT.

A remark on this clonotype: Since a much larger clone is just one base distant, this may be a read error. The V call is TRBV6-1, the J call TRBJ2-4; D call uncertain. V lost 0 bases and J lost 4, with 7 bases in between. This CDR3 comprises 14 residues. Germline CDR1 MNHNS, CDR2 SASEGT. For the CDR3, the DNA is TGTGCCAGCAGTGAAGCTAAAAGTAAAAACATTCAGTACTTC. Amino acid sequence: CASSEAKSKNIQYF.

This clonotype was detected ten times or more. The CDR3 loop reads CASSLYEGNTQYF. CDR3 nucleotides: TGTGCCAGCAGTTTATACGAGGGAAATACGCAGTATTTT. The chain recombines TRBV12-3 or TRBV12-4 with TRBJ2-3, with D perhaps TRBD2 (5 bases). CDR3 length: 13 residues. Between the trimmed V and J ends, which lost 2 bases and 7 bases, there was a span of 10 bases.

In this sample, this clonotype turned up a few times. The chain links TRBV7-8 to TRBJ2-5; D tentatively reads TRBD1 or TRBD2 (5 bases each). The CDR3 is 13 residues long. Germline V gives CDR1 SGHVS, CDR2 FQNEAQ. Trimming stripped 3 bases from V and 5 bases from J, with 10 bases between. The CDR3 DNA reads TGTGCCAGCAGCTTCGGGACGGGGGAGACCCAGTACTTC. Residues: CASSFGTGETQYF.

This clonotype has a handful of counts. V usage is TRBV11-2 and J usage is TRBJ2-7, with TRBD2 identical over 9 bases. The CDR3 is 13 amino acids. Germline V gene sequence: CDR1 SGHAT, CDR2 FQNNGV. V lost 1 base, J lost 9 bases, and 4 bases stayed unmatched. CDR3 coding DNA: TGTGCCAGCAGCTTAGTGTCGCGGGAGGGGCAGTACTTC. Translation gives CASSLVSREGQYF.